A selection of T cell receptor beta chains follows, all from one sample in a study of regulatory T cells in long-lasting Graves disease. TCRdb re-called the multiplex PCR reads with MiXCR, one entry per CDR3 protein. The sample shows 410,000 or so distinct CDR3 sequences, 15% of them seen only once. The same specimen was also included in a second study, on T cells in Graves' hyperthyroidism and ophthalmopathy.

The sample in question was peripheral blood mononuclear cells (PBMCs), obtained at new diagnosis, from a patient treated with antithyroid drugs. Source of these receptors: a woman aged 30 to 39 with Graves disease. Each CDR3 is given with its conserved first and last residue. Each record gives: V gene, D gene, J gene, clone size, CDR3 DNA, CDR3 protein. The D gene is left open where the match is weak. Only some rows state a clone size, as once, few, many or a class for expanded clones.

TRBV9,TRBD2,TRBJ2-6,.,TGTGCCAGCAGCGCCAGACTAGCGGGGGACTCTGGGGCCAACGTCCTGACTTTC,CASSARLAGDSGANVLTF
TRBV5-6,TRBD1,TRBJ1-2,many,TGTGCCAGCAGCTGGGGGACAGGGGCGAGGCCTTATGGCTACACCTTC,CASSWGTGARPYGYTF
TRBV2,.,TRBJ1-4,many,TGTGCCAGCAGTGAGGCAGGGCCTAATGAAAAACTGTTTTTT,CASSEAGPNEKLFF
TRBV29-1,.,TRBJ2-5,.,TGCAGCGTTGGTAGCGTTACTAGGGAGACCCAGTACTTC,CSVGSVTRETQYF
TRBV20-1,TRBD2,TRBJ2-5,.,TGCAGTGTTAAAACTAGCGGCCTCCCCTACAATGAGCAGTACTTC,CSVKTSGLPYNEQYF
TRBV28,.,TRBJ2-3,many,TGTGCCAGCATCCCGGGGGCCAATGGAGATACGCAGTATTTT,CASIPGANGDTQYF
TRBV4-1,.,TRBJ2-5,.,TGCGCCAGCAGCCAAGAGGGGCGGGGTTACCAAGAGACCCAGTACTTC,CASSQEGRGYQETQYF
TRBV9,.,TRBJ1-1,.,TGTGCCAGCAGCGTAGGACAGACGCGCGAAGCTTTCTTT,CASSVGQTREAFF
TRBV6-1,TRBD1,TRBJ1-2,many,TGTGCCAGCAGTCCCCCACAGGGGGATGGCTACACCTTC,CASSPPQGDGYTF
TRBV24-1,.,TRBJ1-2,few,TGTGCCACCAGTGAAGCCGACTGGGATGGCTACACCTTC,CATSEADWDGYTF
TRBV3-1,.,TRBJ2-7,many,TGTGCCAGCAGCCCCGACGCCGGGGGCTTCTACGAGCAGTACTTC,CASSPDAGGFYEQYF
TRBV20-1,.,TRBJ1-5,many,TGCAGTGCTAGAGTAACTGTGGGCAGCAATCAGCCCCAGCATTTT,CSARVTVGSNQPQHF
TRBV24-1,.,TRBJ2-7,.,TGTGCCACCAGTCAGAACTCCTACGAGCAGTACTTC,CATSQNSYEQYF
TRBV19,TRBD2,TRBJ2-7,.,TGTGCCAGTAGGGGAGCGGGAGGGCCCGGCGACGAGCAGTACTTC,CASRGAGGPGDEQYF
TRBV7-2,.,TRBJ1-5,many,TGTGCCAGCAGCTCCGGACACGCGTGGCAGCCCCAGCATTTT,CASSSGHAWQPQHF
TRBV6-1,TRBD1,TRBJ2-1,many,TGTGCCAGCACCTTACCCCGACTGACAGGGAATGAGCAGTTCTTC,CASTLPRLTGNEQFF
TRBV28,TRBD1,TRBJ2-6,.,TGTGCCAGCAGCCATGACAGGGGGGGGGCCTCTGGGGCCAACGTCCTGACTTTC,CASSHDRGGASGANVLTF
TRBV28,TRBD1,TRBJ2-7,many,TGTGCCAGCAGTTTGATGGGGGACAGGGGGTGGAAAGAGCAGTACTTC,CASSLMGDRGWKEQYF
TRBV5-5,.,TRBJ1-5,many,TGTGCCAGCAGCTTGGGTCCCCTGGGGAATCAGCCCCAGCATTTT,CASSLGPLGNQPQHF
TRBV20-1,.,TRBJ2-5,many,TGCAGTGCTAGAGCCGCCGATCAGGGGCTGAAAATTCAGGAGACCCAGTACTTC,CSARAADQGLKIQETQYF
TRBV20-1,TRBD2,TRBJ2-1,many,TGCAGTGCGTTGGGACTAGCGGGAGGGGGTGAGCAGTTCTTC,CSALGLAGGGEQFF
TRBV3-1,.,TRBJ2-1,.,TGTGCCAGCATCCCCGGGGGAGAGGGCTCCTACAATGAGCAGTTCTTC,CASIPGGEGSYNEQFF
TRBV12-3/TRBV12-4,.,TRBJ2-7,many,TGTGCCAGCAGCCGAAAATACGAGCAGTACTTC,CASSRKYEQYF
TRBV11-2,.,TRBJ2-7,many,TGTGCCAGCAGCTTAGATTCATCGGGGTTTGGGTACGAGCAGTACTTC,CASSLDSSGFGYEQYF
TRBV7-2,TRBD2,TRBJ2-5,.,TGCGCCAGCAGCAATGCGTTAGGCGGGAGTGTAGAGACCCAGTACTTC,CASSNALGGSVETQYF
TRBV7-9,TRBD1,TRBJ2-3,.,TGTGCCAGCGGGCCAGGGGGCTCTAGCACAGATACGCAGTATTTT,CASGPGGSSTDTQYF
TRBV2,.,TRBJ1-1,many,TGTGCCAGCAGCGACTACGTGTCTGAAGCTTTCTTT,CASSDYVSEAFF
TRBV2,.,TRBJ2-3,.,TGTGCCAGCAGGGCCAGGACAGTCAGCACAGATACGCAGTATTTT,CASRARTVSTDTQYF
TRBV6-2/TRBV6-3,.,TRBJ2-2,.,TGTGCCAGCAGTTACTCGGCGGTCCTATCCGGGGAGCTGTTTTTT,CASSYSAVLSGELFF
TRBV20-1,.,TRBJ2-1,few,TGCAGCTCAATAGGGGTAGGGCAGTTCTTC,CSSIGVGQFF
TRBV2,.,TRBJ1-5,many,TGTGCCAGCAGACTGGACAGCGGAAATCAGCCCCAGCATTTT,CASRLDSGNQPQHF
TRBV9,.,TRBJ1-2,many,TGTGCCAGCAGCGGCGACAACTATGGCTACACCTTC,CASSGDNYGYTF
TRBV11-2,.,TRBJ2-1,many,TGTGCCAGCAGACGCCCAGGACGGGGACCAAACAATGAGCAGTTCTTC,CASRRPGRGPNNEQFF
TRBV2,TRBD1,TRBJ2-5,many,TGTGCCGGAACAGGGGCCAAGGGCGAGACCCAGTACTTC,CAGTGAKGETQYF
TRBV28,TRBD2,TRBJ2-7,many,TGTGCCAGCAGCCCAAGCGGGACGACCTACGAGCAGTACTTC,CASSPSGTTYEQYF
TRBV20-1,TRBD1,TRBJ1-1,many,TGCAGTGCCGGCGACAGGGCCAGCGGCACTGAAGCTTTCTTT,CSAGDRASGTEAFF
TRBV29-1,.,TRBJ2-7,.,TGCAGCGTTGTTCTTCCTGAAGAGGCCGGGCCGTACTTC,CSVVLPEEAGPYF
TRBV12-3/TRBV12-4,.,TRBJ2-1,many,TGTGCCAGCAGTATACCGTGGGACAATGAGCAGTTCTTC,CASSIPWDNEQFF
TRBV25-1,.,TRBJ1-2,.,TGTGCCAGCGGAGGCCCCAGCGTGGGGCGTAGGCATGGCTACACCTTC,CASGGPSVGRRHGYTF
TRBV18,.,TRBJ1-5,many,TGTGCCAGCTCACCAGTCGGTCCGCCGGGCAATCAGCCCCAGCATTTT,CASSPVGPPGNQPQHF
TRBV12-3/TRBV12-4,.,TRBJ1-3,.,TGTGCCAGCAGTTTGGGGATGTCTGGAAACACCATATATTTT,CASSLGMSGNTIYF
TRBV7-2,TRBD1,TRBJ2-7,many,TGTGCCAGCAGCCGGGGGGGGACAGGGGGCGGAGTTGGGAGCTACGAGCAGTACTTC,CASSRGGTGGGVGSYEQYF
TRBV25-1,TRBD1,TRBJ1-2,.,TGTGCCAGCAGTGCCCAGGGGGCGCGTGGCTACACCTTC,CASSAQGARGYTF
TRBV20-1,TRBD1,TRBJ2-7,few,TGCAGTGCCCAGAACCCCGGGACAGACTACGAGCAGTACTTC,CSAQNPGTDYEQYF
TRBV20-1,TRBD2,TRBJ2-1,many,TGCAGTGCTAGAGATTGGGGACTAGCGGGAGGGGGCTCCTACAATGAGCAGTTCTTC,CSARDWGLAGGGSYNEQFF
TRBV5-1,TRBD2,TRBJ2-1,many,TGCGCCAGCATCTCCGGGACTAGCGGGAGGAATGAGCAGTTCTTC,CASISGTSGRNEQFF
TRBV27,TRBD2,TRBJ2-1,few,TGTGCCAGCTGGGGATTAGGGACCGAAGGACTAGCGGGAAAAAATGAGCAGTTCTTC,CASWGLGTEGLAGKNEQFF
TRBV2,.,TRBJ2-7,many,TGTGCCAGCAGACTGAGAGCTGTCGGGCCCTACGAGCAGTACTTC,CASRLRAVGPYEQYF